This T cell receptor beta chain stems from a study of graft-versus-host responses after intestinal transplantation. Study conclusions and caveats: Peak levels of circulating GvH clones tracked with early post-transplant HvG declines.

Measured with immunoSEQ multiplex PCR; TCRdb has only the in-frame clones, and not every one. The data show about 90,000 clones, with approximately 95% seen just once and around 1.2% held by the top ten. Germline lookup yields CDR1 LGHNT and CDR2 FRNRAP. This CDR3 contains 18 residues. V was clipped by 0 bases and J by 1 base; unmatched bases: 6. Concerning this clone itself: Its antigen remains unidentified.

The TCR was taken from a human donor who was the organ donor for an intestinal transplant. The chain is built from TRBV12-5 and TRBJ1-5; 10 bases fit TRBD1. This specimen was unstimulated CD8+ T cells sorted from spleen or lymph node cells, taken before transplant. Here the CDR3 DNA reads TGTGCTAGTGGTTTGGTGACAGGGGGCTTGGGGAGCAATCAGCCCCAGCATTTT. This gives the protein CASGLVTGGLGSNQPQHF.